This paragraph reports one T cell receptor beta chain. What it recognizes is unknown. HIV-negative, healthy adults without recent acute infections or vaccinations were the donors. CDR1 LNHNV and CDR2 YYDKDF come from the germline V gene (reference sequence). This CDR3 comprises 18 residues. V trimming: 0 bases; J trimming: 6 bases; junction bases outside the gene matches: 13. The sample belongs to a study of shared clonotypes between healthy human individuals. Study results and limitations: The generation probabilities recorded for non-shared clonotypes fell below those of clonotypes shared by all four donors.

Each replicate PCR on the sorted subsets used 200 ng DNA (about 30,000 T cell genomes). Method: immunoSEQ multiplex PCR; TCRdb's copy keeps in-frame clones and lacks some. This table holds millions of clones, more than 80% found once. The TCR originated in a man between 18 and 35 years old in good health. The genes are TRBV15 and TRBJ2-2; 7 nucleotides match TRBD1. Specimen: naive CD4+ T cells sorted from blood. Subset specified: CD45RA+ positively selected. DNA for the CDR3: TGTGCCACCAGCAGAGAGAACACAGGGGCCTTCCGGTCCGGGGAGCTGTTTTTT. Residues: CATSRENTGAFRSGELFF.